The present T cell receptor beta chain was sequenced within a study of radiation and T cells in renal cell carcinoma. Sequencing was performed with immunoSEQ multiplex PCR; in TCRdb, only in-frame clones are kept and a portion is missing. The sample records fewer than 45,000 clones, about 82% being singletons. Time point specified: blood 4 weeks post-SBRT, at nephrectomy. Treatment in this sample: 15 Gy SBRT to primary tumor, nephrectomy 4 weeks later. This renal cell carcinoma was of the clear cell type. The table lists this clone with a count of one. Its cognate antigen is unknown. Germline V lookup: CDR1 LNHNV, CDR2 YYDKDF (reference sequence). The CDR3 loop spans 12 amino acids. Trimming stripped 3 bases from V and 4 bases from J, with 6 bases between. Study-wide points: Without pretreatment biopsies, baseline tumor clonotype presence was undetermined. From baseline, blood top tumor clonotypes peaked at 2 weeks post-radiation.

The sample was blood, taken from a patient whose treatment included radiotherapy and nephrectomy. This sequence was found in a woman in her seventies with renal cell carcinoma. This chain connects TRBV15 to TRBJ1-2; possibly TRBD1 for D (6 bases). The CDR3 region is CATSRDSYGYTF. CDR3 sequence (DNA): TGTGCCACCAGCAGGGACAGCTATGGCTACACCTTC.